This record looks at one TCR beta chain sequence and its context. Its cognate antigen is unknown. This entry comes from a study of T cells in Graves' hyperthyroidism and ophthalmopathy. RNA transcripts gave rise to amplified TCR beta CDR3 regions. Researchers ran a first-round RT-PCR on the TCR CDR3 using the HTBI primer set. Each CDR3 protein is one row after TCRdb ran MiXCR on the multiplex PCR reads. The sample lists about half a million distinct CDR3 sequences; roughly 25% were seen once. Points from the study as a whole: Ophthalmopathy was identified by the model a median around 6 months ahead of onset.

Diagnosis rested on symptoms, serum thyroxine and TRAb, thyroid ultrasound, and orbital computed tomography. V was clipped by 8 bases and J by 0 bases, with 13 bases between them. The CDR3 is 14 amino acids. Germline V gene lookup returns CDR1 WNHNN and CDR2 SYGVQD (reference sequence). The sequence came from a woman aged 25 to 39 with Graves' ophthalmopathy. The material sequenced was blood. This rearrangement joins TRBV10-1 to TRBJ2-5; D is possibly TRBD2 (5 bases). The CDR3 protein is CASSQTGNQETQYF. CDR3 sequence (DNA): TGCGCCAGCTCTCAAACGGGGAACCAAGAGACCCAGTACTTC.